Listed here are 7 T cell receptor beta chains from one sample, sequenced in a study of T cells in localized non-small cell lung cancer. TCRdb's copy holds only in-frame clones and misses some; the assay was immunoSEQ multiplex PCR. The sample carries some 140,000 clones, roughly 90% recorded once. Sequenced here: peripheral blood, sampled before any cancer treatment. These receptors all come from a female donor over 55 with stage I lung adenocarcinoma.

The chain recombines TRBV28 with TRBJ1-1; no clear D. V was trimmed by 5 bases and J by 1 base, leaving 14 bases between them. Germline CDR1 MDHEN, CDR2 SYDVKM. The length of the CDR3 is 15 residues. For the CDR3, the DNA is TGTGCCAGCAGTCCCCCCGACGTGGGGAACACTGAAGCTTTCTTT. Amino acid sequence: CASSPPDVGNTEAFF.

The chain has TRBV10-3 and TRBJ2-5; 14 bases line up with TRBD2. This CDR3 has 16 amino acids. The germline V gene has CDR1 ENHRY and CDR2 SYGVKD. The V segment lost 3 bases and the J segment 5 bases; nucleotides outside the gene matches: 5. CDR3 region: CAISEGTSGSSETQYF. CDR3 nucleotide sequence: TGTGCCATCAGTGAAGGGACTAGCGGGAGTTCCGAGACCCAGTACTTC.

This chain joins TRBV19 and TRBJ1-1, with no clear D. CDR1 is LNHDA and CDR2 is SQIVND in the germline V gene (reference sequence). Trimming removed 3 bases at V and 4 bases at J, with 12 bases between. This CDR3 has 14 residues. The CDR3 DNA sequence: TGTGCCAGTAGTATGGGTACGGGAATCACTGAAGCTTTCTTT. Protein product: CASSMGTGITEAFF.

CDR3 DNA sequence: TGTGCCAGCAGCAGACTAGTCTCCAATGAGCAGTTCTTC. Amino acids: CASSRLVSNEQFF. The J gene is TRBJ2-1, the V gene TRBV5-8, with D perhaps matching TRBD2 (6 bases). Germline assignment: CDR1 SGHTS and CDR2 YDEGEE. The CDR3 runs 13 residues. Between the trimmed V and J ends, which lost 4 bases and 6 bases, there was a span of 11 bases.

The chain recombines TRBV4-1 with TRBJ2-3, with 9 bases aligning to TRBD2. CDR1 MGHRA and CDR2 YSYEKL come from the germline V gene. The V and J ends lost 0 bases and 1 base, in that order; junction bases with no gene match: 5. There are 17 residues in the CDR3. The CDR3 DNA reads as TGCGCCAGCAGCCAAGAGTTGGGCGGGAGGGGCACAGATACGCAGTATTTT. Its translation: CASSQELGGRGTDTQYF.

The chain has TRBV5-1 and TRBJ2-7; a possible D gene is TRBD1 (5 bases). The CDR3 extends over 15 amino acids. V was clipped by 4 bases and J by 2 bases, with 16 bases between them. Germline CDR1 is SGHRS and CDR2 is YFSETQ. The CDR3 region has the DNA TGCGCCAGCAGCCACCCAGACAGAGCCGCCTACGAGCAGTACTTC. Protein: CASSHPDRAAYEQYF. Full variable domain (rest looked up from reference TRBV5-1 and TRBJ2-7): KAGVTQTPRYLIKTRGQQVTLSCSPISGHRSVSWYQQTPGQGLQFLFEYFSETQRNKGNFPGRFSGRQFSNSRSEMNVSTLELGDSALYLCASSHPDRAAYEQYFGPGTRLTVT.

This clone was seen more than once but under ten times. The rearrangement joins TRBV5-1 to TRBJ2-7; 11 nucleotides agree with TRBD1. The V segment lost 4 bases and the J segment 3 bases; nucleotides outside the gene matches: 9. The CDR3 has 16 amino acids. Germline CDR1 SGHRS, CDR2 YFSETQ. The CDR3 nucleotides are TGCGCCAGCAGCCCTCGGACAGGGGGCGCCAACTACGAGCAGTACTTC. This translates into CASSPRTGGANYEQYF.